The present T cell receptor (beta chain) was sequenced within a study of cytomegalovirus exposure and HLA in healthy donors. On the study more broadly: The Caucasian-associated ancestry cluster contained roughly four fifths of the roughly 390 genotyped donors. Study-wide points: Follow-up analysis later connected one missense variant in DCLRE1C with trimming of TCR beta V- and J-genes. Later work showed greater clonal expansion in HLA-associated TCR beta chains than in equally common others.

Comment on this clone: Its target is unknown.

The CDR3 contains 18 residues. Trimming took 1 base from V and 0 from J; bases not matched to a gene: 7. CDR1 and CDR2 from the germline V gene are SGHAT and FQNNGV. Nominally healthy donors provided the samples, though records likely missed some immune exposures. PCR employed 60 Vbeta and 13 Jbeta primers. Here immunoSEQ multiplex PCR was the method, and the copy in TCRdb shows in-frame clones only, minus some. The sample includes around 130,000 clones, less than 85% of them seen just once. This clonotype originated in a man in his forties in good health and CMV-seronegative. V and J are TRBV11-2 and TRBJ2-3, with TRBD2 matching 10 bases. Sequencing was done on a sample of PBMCs. The CDR3 nucleotides read TGTGCCAGCAGCTTAGTTAGCGGGGGGCTTAGTAGCACAGATACGCAGTATTTT. Protein product: CASSLVSGGLSSTDTQYF.